This T cell receptor beta chain was sequenced during a study of alternative splicing in chronic myeloid leukemia remission (dated by TCRdb to 2018 to 2020). For context, the study as a whole: Remission specimens from the trials were collected at major or complete molecular response, at 12 or 24 months of TKI therapy. RNA sequencing was used to profile peripheral blood obtained from chronic-phase CML patients at diagnosis and at remission, and the resulting profiles were compared with those of healthy donors. Eight or nine diagnostic specimens, together with matched remission specimens, were obtained from the RESIST (imatinib), ENESTxtnd (nilotinib) and PINNACLE (nilotinib plus pegylated interferon) trials. The median age was about 54 years at diagnosis and under 60 at remission, while healthy controls had a median age of roughly 34. For the trials, the diagnostic specimens consisted of total leukocytes from peripheral blood that had been collected in EDTA. Nine CML samples, seven diagnostic and two matched remission, were obtained from the French Persistem study. Female/male counts of 11/5 were recorded for diagnosis samples, 8/3 for remission samples and 2/4 for controls. Trizol was used to extract total RNA from peripheral blood mononuclear cells of diagnosis, remission and control samples.

The time point label here, explained by the study, means: major or complete molecular response after front-line TKI therapy. Fewer than 20 CML patients made up the patient cohort, and matched post-remission samples were obtained for some of these patients. In the germline V gene, CDR1 corresponds to SGHVS and CDR2 to FNYEAQ. The CDR3 goes from the cysteine to the phenylalanine over 11 residues. The coding DNA is unavailable. The receptor library was made with bulk RNA-seq. The TruSeq Stranded RNA sample prep kit was used to generate libraries of poly-A-enriched mRNA from an input of 0.8 to 1 ug total RNA. Paired-end sequencing was performed on a HiSeq 2500, with each sample sequenced in triplicate. Each mate in the RNA-seq data had a read length of 125 nucleotides. The study's processing was this. Reads were trimmed and aligned to hg38 with STAR v2.7, with quality control by FASTQC, RSeQC and multiqc. Salmon 0.14.1 was used to quantify gene expression levels as transcripts per million (TPM). The results of principal component analysis suggested that neither trial, library batch, sequencing batch, treatment regimen nor sex drove the transcriptomic profiles. TCRdb reprocessed the reads; each CDR3 protein sequence makes one entry, and DNA is unavailable. The V and J calls reflect TCRdb's pipeline rather than the authors' work. Counted in this sample were about 530 distinct CDR3 sequences; nearly 95% of them appeared once. Of the sample, 7% to 10% falls within the top ten clones.

Beyond this particular receptor, the publication reports: At remission, blood cell composition was found to be reconfigured to resemble that of lymphoid cell-enriched normal controls. Strong differences in blood cell composition were observed between timepoints, with a shift from myeloid progenitor enrichment at diagnosis to mature lymphoid enrichment at remission.

Concerning this clonotype itself: The target of this receptor is not known.

Rearrangement joined TRBV7-6 to TRBJ1-2. The clonotype was recovered from an adult with chronic myeloid leukemia. This material consisted of PBMCs or total blood leukocytes (not recorded which), taken during remission. CDR3 protein: CASSRLYGYTF.